This T cell receptor beta chain was found in a study of glioma-infiltrating T cells after dendritic cell vaccination. Time point defined: after dendritic cell vaccination, including at tumor progression/relapse. The germline V and J ends were trimmed by 6 bases and 7 bases, with 19 bases remaining between them. The CDR3 extends over 14 amino acids. CDR1 and CDR2 (germline): KGHSH, LQKENI. This clone has just one count. The PCR used 60 V beta and 13 J beta primers. The table came from immunoSEQ multiplex PCR; TCRdb's copy has only in-frame clones and leaves some out. The sample holds approximately 50,000 clones, 75% to 90% seen once.

The sample was blood, taken after dendritic cell vaccination. The clonotype originates from a human donor with glioblastoma. The chain uses TRBV18 and TRBJ2-7; perhaps TRBD1 as D (5 bases). The CDR3 is CASSRETDFFEQYF. CDR3 DNA: TGTGCCAGCTCTCGAGAGACAGATTTTTTTGAGCAGTACTTC.